Each of the 29 T cell receptor beta chains below was sequenced from the same sample in a study of blood T cell repertoires in COVID-19. Measured with immunoSEQ multiplex PCR; TCRdb has only the in-frame clones, and not every one. Here the sample spans over 120,000 clones, roughly 87% being singletons. Sample: peripheral blood. Every receptor here comes from a man between 65 and 85 years old with acute or convalescent COVID-19.

The gene calls are TRBV6-5 and TRBJ2-3, with D possibly being TRBD2 (6 bases). Trimming stripped 4 bases from V and 1 base from J, with 9 bases between. The CDR3 is made up of 14 amino acids. Germline CDR1 and CDR2: MNHEY and SVGAGI. The CDR3, as DNA: TGTGCCAGCAGTTGGGGCGGGGGCACAGATACGCAGTATTTT. It specifies CASSWGGGTDTQYF.

This clone was found once. The CDR3 here is CASSLDRTGSNYGYTF. The DNA for the CDR3 is TGTGCCAGCAGCTTAGACAGGACAGGGTCCAACTATGGCTACACCTTC. The chain combines TRBV7-2 with TRBJ1-2; 8 bases are shared with TRBD1. Per germline, CDR1 SGHTA and CDR2 FQGNSA. Trimming took 1 base from V and 2 from J; bases not matched to a gene: 6. The CDR3 covers 16 residues.

The gene calls are TRBV9 and TRBJ2-6, with 9 bases that match TRBD1. Germline V lookup: CDR1 SGDLS, CDR2 YYNGEE. V shed 4 bases, J shed 4 bases, and the junction held 15 bases outside the gene matches. This CDR3 has 19 amino acids. The CDR3: CASSPRDRVSTTGANVLTF. The CDR3 DNA is TGTGCCAGCAGCCCGCGGGACAGGGTTAGTACGACGGGGGCCAACGTCCTGACTTTC.

This clone is a singleton in its sample. The rearrangement uses TRBV7-9 and TRBJ2-3; 9 positions match TRBD1. The CDR3 runs 15 residues. With 7 bases clipped from V and 6 bases from J, the junction kept 11 bases outside the gene matches. Germline V gene sequence: CDR1 SEHNR, CDR2 FQNEAQ (reference sequence). The CDR3: CASILGTGMWDTQYF. DNA of the CDR3: TGTGCCAGCATACTCGGGACAGGGATGTGGGATACGCAGTATTTT.

This sequence joins TRBV18 and TRBJ1-2, with D possibly matching TRBD1 (5 bases). V lost 3 bases, J lost 0 bases, and 11 bases lay in between. Germline V gives CDR1 KGHSH, CDR2 LQKENI. There are 15 residues in the CDR3. CDR3 region: CASSPADSSNYGYTF. Written as DNA, the CDR3 is TGTGCCAGCTCACCGGCCGACAGTTCTAACTATGGCTACACCTTC.

With respect to this clone: The same CDR3 can be traced to other DNA sequences in this sample. The chain carries TRBV5-1 and TRBJ1-3; 7 nucleotides match TRBD1. The junction had 0 bases not matched to a gene; V was cut back by 3 bases and J by 0 bases. This CDR3 comprises 14 residues. Germline V gives CDR1 SGHRS, CDR2 YFSETQ. CDR3 sequence reads: CASSSGGSGNTIYF. The DNA of the CDR3 is TGCGCCAGCAGCTCAGGGGGCTCTGGAAACACCATATATTTT.

Only a few counts were recorded for this clone. CDR3 nucleotides: TGCGCCAGCAGCACCGGGACTAGCGGGGGGTACGAGCAGTACTTC. Its translation: CASSTGTSGGYEQYF. The V call is TRBV5-1, the J call TRBJ2-7; 15 bases agree with TRBD2. The CDR3 has 15 amino acids. V lost 4 bases and J lost 4; bases outside the gene matches: 3. Germline loops: CDR1 SGHRS, CDR2 YFSETQ.

The chain joins TRBV5-1 to TRBJ2-2; a possible D gene is TRBD1 (5 bases). Trimming took 0 bases from V and 1 from J, leaving 10 bases between them. The germline gives CDR1 SGHRS, CDR2 YFSETQ. This CDR3 has 16 residues. The DNA for the CDR3 is TGCGCCAGCAGCTTGGAACAGGTGGTGAACACCGGGGAGCTGTTTTTT. It is translated as CASSLEQVVNTGELFF. Filled out from reference TRBV5-1 and TRBJ2-2, the complete variable domain reads KAGVTQTPRYLIKTRGQQVTLSCSPISGHRSVSWYQQTPGQGLQFLFEYFSETQRNKGNFPGRFSGRQFSNSRSEMNVSTLELGDSALYLCASSLEQVVNTGELFFGEGSRLTVL.

The genes are TRBV5-8 and TRBJ1-5, with D tentatively TRBD1 (6 bases). The CDR3 loop spans 15 amino acids. V was cut by 4 bases and J by 7 bases, with 18 bases left in between. Germline V gives CDR1 SGHTS, CDR2 YDEGEE. For the CDR3, the DNA is TGTGCCAGCAGCGAGCATAGGGGGTCCGGGCAGCCCCAGCATTTT. Translated: CASSEHRGSGQPQHF.

This clone was seen more than once but under ten times. V gene TRBV19 combines with J gene TRBJ2-7, with TRBD2 as a possible D gene (6 bases). The length of the CDR3 is 15 residues. V shed 5 bases and J shed 0 bases, with 14 bases lying between them. Per the germline V gene, CDR1 is LNHDA and CDR2 is SQIVND (reference sequence). The CDR3 loop is CASSDSGTSSYEQYF. The DNA of the CDR3 is TGTGCCAGTAGTGACTCCGGGACTTCCTCCTACGAGCAGTACTTC.

This clone was seen just once. This chain connects TRBV7-9 to TRBJ2-2; 7 bases match TRBD1. CDR3 length equals 17 residues. The V and J ends lost 5 bases and 6 bases, in that order; junction bases with no gene match: 15. Per the germline V gene, CDR1 is SEHNR and CDR2 is FQNEAQ (reference sequence). CDR3 nucleotides: TGTGCCAGCAGCCCCCCTCAGGGGGACACGAGGGCCGGGGAGCTGTTTTTT. Translating it yields CASSPPQGDTRAGELFF.

Worth noting for this clone: In the same sample, other DNA sequences code for this CDR3. The CDR3 sequence is CASSLRGSSGNTIYF. The DNA of the CDR3 is TGTGCCAGCAGCTTACGAGGGAGCTCTGGAAACACCATATATTTT. The chain combines TRBV7-9 with TRBJ1-3; D remains unclear. V shed 2 bases and J shed 0 bases, with 8 bases lying between them. This CDR3 comprises 15 residues. From germline, CDR1 is SEHNR and CDR2 FQNEAQ (reference sequence).

This chain uses TRBV7-7 with TRBJ2-1, with 13 bases fitting TRBD2. CDR3 length: 16 residues. The ends lost 5 bases at V and 8 bases at J; junction bases unmatched: 9. Germline CDR1 and CDR2: SSHAT and FNYEAQ (reference sequence). The CDR3 region has the DNA TGTGCCAGCAGCCACGGACTAGCGGGAGCTGAGGATGAGCAGTTCTTC. This gives the protein CASSHGLAGAEDEQFF. The variable domain in full, with the rest retrieved from reference TRBV7-7 and TRBJ2-1, is GAGVSQSPRYKVTKRGQDVTLRCDPISSHATLYWYQQALGQGPEFLTYFNYEAQPDKSGLPSDRFSAERPEGSISTLTIQRTEQRDSAMYRCASSHGLAGAEDEQFFGPGTRLTVL.

J is TRBJ2-3 and V is TRBV7-9; 7 nucleotides agree with TRBD2. Germline V gives CDR1 SEHNR, CDR2 FQNEAQ (reference sequence). With 5 bases clipped from V and 0 bases from J, the junction kept 8 bases outside the gene matches. The CDR3 contains 16 residues. The CDR3 loop is CASSLSGTTSTDTQYF. The DNA for the CDR3 is TGTGCCAGCAGCCTCTCCGGGACTACCAGCACAGATACGCAGTATTTT. Based on the CDR3 plus reference TRBV7-9 and TRBJ2-3, the full variable domain is DTGVSQNPRHKITKRGQNVTFRCDPISEHNRLYWYRQTLGQGPEFLTYFQNEAQLEKSRLLSDRFSAERPKGSFSTLEIQRTEQGDSAMYLCASSLSGTTSTDTQYFGPGTRLTVL.

The chain recombines TRBV24-1 with TRBJ2-3; the D gene is possibly TRBD1 (6 bases). Germline-derived CDR1 and CDR2 are KGHDR and SFDVKD. The CDR3 sequence is 16 residues long. V lost 3 bases, J lost 4 bases, and 16 bases lay in between. CDR3 protein: CATSDPSTGFSDTQYF. CDR3 DNA: TGTGCCACCAGTGATCCATCAACAGGGTTCTCAGATACGCAGTATTTT.

This clone showed up just once. V and J are TRBV7-9 and TRBJ2-7; tentative D call: TRBD1 (6 bases). Germline CDR1 is SEHNR and CDR2 is FQNEAQ (reference sequence). The CDR3 has 15 amino acids. Trimming removed 5 bases from V and 6 bases from J, with 20 bases in between. CDR3 in amino acids: CASSDTAGVDLEQYF. The CDR3 region has the DNA TGTGCCAGCAGCGACACGGCAGGGGTGGACCTCGAGCAGTACTTC.

The V call is TRBV2, the J call TRBJ2-1; D is possibly TRBD1 (5 bases). V lost 2 bases to trimming and J lost 1 base, with 9 bases between them. Germline V lookup: CDR1 SNHLY, CDR2 FYNNEI. The CDR3 has 15 amino acids. As DNA, the CDR3 is TGTGCCAGCAGTGAAAGCCCAGGGTCCTACAATGAGCAGTTCTTC. It is translated as CASSESPGSYNEQFF.

The gene calls are TRBV5-1 and TRBJ1-4; D possibly corresponds to TRBD1 (5 bases). V was trimmed by 4 bases and J by 7 bases, leaving 17 bases between them. Germline assignment: CDR1 SGHRS and CDR2 YFSETQ. This CDR3 spans 15 amino acids. The CDR3 DNA is TGCGCCAGCAGCAGAGCAGGGCCCTTTAGTGAAAAACTGTTTTTT. Its translation: CASSRAGPFSEKLFF.

This sequence joins TRBV10-2 and TRBJ2-2, with 8 bases that match TRBD2. Germline trimming cut 5 bases from V and 6 bases from J; bases unmatched to any gene: 5. Germline lookup yields CDR1 WSHSY and CDR2 SAAADI. This CDR3 is 14 amino acids long. The CDR3 loop reads CASSSSGSAGELFF. The CDR3 DNA sequence: TGCGCCAGCAGTTCGAGCGGGAGTGCCGGGGAGCTGTTTTTT.

This clone appeared once. This sequence joins TRBV12-5 and TRBJ1-2; D gene uncertain. This CDR3 is built from 16 residues. Trimming shortened V by 6 bases and J by 3 bases, and 20 bases separated the two germline ends. Germline V gene lookup returns CDR1 LGHNT and CDR2 FRNRAP. CDR3 nucleotide sequence: TGTGCTAGTGGCCCGCCCCCCAGATACAATGACTATGGCTACACCTTC. Translated: CASGPPPRYNDYGYTF.

The chain carries TRBV7-2 and TRBJ2-5; D is possibly TRBD2 (6 bases). This CDR3 spans 15 amino acids. Trimming took off 1 base at V and 4 bases at J, with 13 bases between the two ends. Germline V CDR1 and CDR2: SGHTA, FQGNSA. The CDR3 DNA sequence: TGTGCCAGCAGCTTAGGCCCGACTAGAAGAGAGACCCAGTACTTC. It specifies CASSLGPTRRETQYF. The complete variable domain, with remaining parts taken from reference TRBV7-2 and TRBJ2-5, reads GAGVSQSPSNKVTEKGKDVELRCDPISGHTALYWYRQSLGQGLEFLIYFQGNSAPDKSGLPSDRFSAERTGGSVSTLTIQRTQQEDSAVYLCASSLGPTRRETQYFGPGTRLLVL.

This chain's CDR3 is CASRLTAISNQPQHF. In DNA form, the CDR3 reads TGTGCCAGCCGACTTACGGCCATTAGCAATCAGCCCCAGCATTTT. V and J are TRBV19 and TRBJ1-5; D gene uncertain. The CDR3 totals 15 residues. V was clipped by 9 bases and J by 0 bases, with 15 bases between them. Looked up from germline, CDR1 is LNHDA and CDR2 is SQIVND (reference sequence).

The rearrangement uses TRBV11-2 and TRBJ1-5, with D unresolved. V lost 0 bases and J 5 bases, leaving 5 bases between the germline ends. This CDR3 region has 13 residues. Looked up from germline, CDR1 is SGHAT and CDR2 is FQNNGV. The CDR3 nucleotides read TGTGCCAGCAGCTTAGATCGAGATCAGCCCCAGCATTTT. This translates into CASSLDRDQPQHF.

The gene calls are TRBV5-5 and TRBJ1-2, with D possibly being TRBD1 (6 bases). The CDR3 is 15 residues long. CDR1 and CDR2 (germline): SGHKS, YYEKEE (reference sequence). Between the trimmed V and J ends, which lost 0 bases and 4 bases, there was a span of 13 bases. CDR3 nucleotide sequence: TGTGCCAGCAGCTTGGGAGGGGGTGTTCTCTATGGCTACACCTTC. Translated: CASSLGGGVLYGYTF.

The genes are TRBV4-2 and TRBJ1-4; no definite D call. CDR3 length equals 16 residues. Germline lookup yields CDR1 LGHNA and CDR2 YNFKEQ. Trimming took off 0 bases at V and 5 bases at J, with 13 bases between the two ends. The CDR3 sequence: CASSQDLAQPNEKLFF. The CDR3 region has the DNA TGTGCCAGCAGCCAAGATCTGGCACAACCAAATGAAAAACTGTTTTTT.

The chain links TRBV2 to TRBJ2-6; D is possibly TRBD1 (5 bases). With 7 bases removed from V and 1 base from J, the gap between germline ends came to 17 bases. The germline V gene encodes CDR1 SNHLY and CDR2 FYNNEI. The CDR3 covers 17 residues. CDR3 sequence (DNA): TGTGCCAGCACCCGGACAATGGGGATTTCTGGGGCCAACGTCCTGACTTTC. It codes for CASTRTMGISGANVLTF.

The chain links TRBV9 to TRBJ1-1; D gene uncertain. V was shortened by 2 bases and J by 2 bases, with 7 bases between the two germline ends. The CDR3 sequence is 13 residues long. Germline values: CDR1 SGDLS, CDR2 YYNGEE. CDR3 sequence reads: CASSVNSNTEAFF. The CDR3 region has the DNA TGTGCCAGCAGCGTCAACAGCAACACTGAAGCTTTCTTT.

This sequence joins TRBV10-3 and TRBJ2-1, with TRBD2 matching over 11 bases. The CDR3 contains 18 residues. CDR1 and CDR2 (germline): ENHRY, SYGVKD. V lost 4 bases, J lost 8 bases, and 16 bases stayed unmatched. The CDR3 loop reads CAISGSSGRAMIIHEQFF. The CDR3 region has the DNA TGTGCCATCAGTGGAAGTAGCGGGAGGGCCATGATAATCCATGAGCAGTTCTTC.

The rearrangement uses TRBV28 and TRBJ1-1, with a weak D call TRBD1 (6 bases). With 6 bases removed from V and 5 bases from J, the gap between germline ends came to 22 bases. CDR1 and CDR2 (germline): MDHEN, SYDVKM. The CDR3 sequence is 16 residues long. The CDR3 DNA reads TGTGCCAGCAGGCCCTACAGGGAAGCGCGGAGGACTGAAGCTTTCTTT. Amino acid sequence: CASRPYREARRTEAFF.